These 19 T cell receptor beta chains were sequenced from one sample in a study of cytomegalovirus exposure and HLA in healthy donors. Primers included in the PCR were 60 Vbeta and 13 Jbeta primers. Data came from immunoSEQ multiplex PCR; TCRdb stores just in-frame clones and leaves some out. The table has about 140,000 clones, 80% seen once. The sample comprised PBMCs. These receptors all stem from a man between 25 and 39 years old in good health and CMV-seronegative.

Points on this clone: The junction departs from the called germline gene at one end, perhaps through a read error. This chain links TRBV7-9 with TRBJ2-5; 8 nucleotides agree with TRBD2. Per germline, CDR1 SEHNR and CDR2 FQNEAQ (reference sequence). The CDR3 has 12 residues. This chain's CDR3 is CSSRRGEETQYF. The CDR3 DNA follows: TGTTCCAGCCGGCGGGGGGAAGAGACCCAGTACTTC.

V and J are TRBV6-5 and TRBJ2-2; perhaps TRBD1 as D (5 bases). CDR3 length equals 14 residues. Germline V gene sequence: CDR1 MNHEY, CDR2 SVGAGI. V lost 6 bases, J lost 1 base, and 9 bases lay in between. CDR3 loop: CASRRTLNTGELFF. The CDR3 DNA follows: TGTGCCAGCAGAAGGACACTGAACACCGGGGAGCTGTTTTTT.

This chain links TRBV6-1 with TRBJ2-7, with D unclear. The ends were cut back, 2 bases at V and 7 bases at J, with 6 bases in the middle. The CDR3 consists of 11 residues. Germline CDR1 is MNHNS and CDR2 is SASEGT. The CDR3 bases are TGTGCCAGCAGTGAATCGCGGGAGCAGTACTTC. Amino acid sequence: CASSESREQYF.

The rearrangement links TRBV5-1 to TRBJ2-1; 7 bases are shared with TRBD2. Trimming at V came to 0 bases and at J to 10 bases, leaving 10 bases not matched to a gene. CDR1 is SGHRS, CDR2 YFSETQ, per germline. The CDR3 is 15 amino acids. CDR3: CASSLAVGGPGEQFF. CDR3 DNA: TGCGCCAGCAGCTTGGCGGTGGGAGGGCCGGGAGAGCAGTTCTTC.

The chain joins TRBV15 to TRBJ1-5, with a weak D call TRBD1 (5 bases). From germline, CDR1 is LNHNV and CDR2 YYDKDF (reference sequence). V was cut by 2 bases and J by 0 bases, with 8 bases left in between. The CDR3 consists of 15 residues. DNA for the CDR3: TGTGCCACCAGCAGACGCAGGGATAGCAATCAGCCCCAGCATTTT. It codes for CATSRRRDSNQPQHF.

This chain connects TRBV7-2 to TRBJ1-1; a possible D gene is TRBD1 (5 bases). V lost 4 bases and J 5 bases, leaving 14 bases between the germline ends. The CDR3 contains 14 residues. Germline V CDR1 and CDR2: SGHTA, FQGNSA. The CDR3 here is CASSWAGVGTEAFF. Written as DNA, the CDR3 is TGTGCCAGCAGCTGGGCGGGGGTAGGGACTGAAGCTTTCTTT.

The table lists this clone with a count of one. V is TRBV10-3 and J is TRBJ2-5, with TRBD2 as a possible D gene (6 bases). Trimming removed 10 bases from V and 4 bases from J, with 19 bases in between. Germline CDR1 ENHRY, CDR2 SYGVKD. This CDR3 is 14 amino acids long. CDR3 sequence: CATTHTSSRETQYF. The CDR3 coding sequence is TGTGCCACCACCCACACTAGCTCTCGAGAGACCCAGTACTTC.

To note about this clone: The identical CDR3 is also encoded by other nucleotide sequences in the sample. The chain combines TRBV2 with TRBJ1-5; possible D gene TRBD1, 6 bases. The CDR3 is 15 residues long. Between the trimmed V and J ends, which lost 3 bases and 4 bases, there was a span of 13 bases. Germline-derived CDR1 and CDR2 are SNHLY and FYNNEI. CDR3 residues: CASSEVGRGNQPQHF. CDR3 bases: TGTGCCAGCAGTGAGGTGGGCAGGGGAAATCAGCCCCAGCATTTT.

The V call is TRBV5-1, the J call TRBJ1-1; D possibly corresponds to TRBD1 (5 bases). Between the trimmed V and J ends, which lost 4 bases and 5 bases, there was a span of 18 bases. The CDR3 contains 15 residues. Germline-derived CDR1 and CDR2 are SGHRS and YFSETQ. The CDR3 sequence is CASSTHRTSRTEAFF. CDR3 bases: TGCGCCAGCAGCACCCACAGGACTAGCCGGACTGAAGCTTTCTTT. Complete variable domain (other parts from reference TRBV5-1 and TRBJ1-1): KAGVTQTPRYLIKTRGQQVTLSCSPISGHRSVSWYQQTPGQGLQFLFEYFSETQRNKGNFPGRFSGRQFSNSRSEMNVSTLELGDSALYLCASSTHRTSRTEAFFGQGTRLTVV.

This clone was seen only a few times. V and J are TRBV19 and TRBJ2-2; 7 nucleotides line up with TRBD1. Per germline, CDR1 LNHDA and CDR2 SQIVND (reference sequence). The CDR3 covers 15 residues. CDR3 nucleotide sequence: TGTGACACCTTGACAGGGTCCTCGAACACCGGGGAGCTGTTTTTT. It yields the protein CDTLTGSSNTGELFF.

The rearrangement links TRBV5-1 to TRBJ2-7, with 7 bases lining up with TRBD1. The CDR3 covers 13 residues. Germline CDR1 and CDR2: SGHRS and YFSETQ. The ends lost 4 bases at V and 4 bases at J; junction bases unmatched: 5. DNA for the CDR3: TGCGCCAGCAGCCTTGACAGGGAGTACGAGCAGTACTTC. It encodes CASSLDREYEQYF.

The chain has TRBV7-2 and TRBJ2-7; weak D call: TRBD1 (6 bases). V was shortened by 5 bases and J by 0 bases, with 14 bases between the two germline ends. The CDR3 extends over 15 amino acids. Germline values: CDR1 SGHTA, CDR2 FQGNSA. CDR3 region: CASSPGQRSSYEQYF. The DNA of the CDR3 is TGTGCCAGCAGCCCAGGACAGAGGAGCTCCTACGAGCAGTACTTC.

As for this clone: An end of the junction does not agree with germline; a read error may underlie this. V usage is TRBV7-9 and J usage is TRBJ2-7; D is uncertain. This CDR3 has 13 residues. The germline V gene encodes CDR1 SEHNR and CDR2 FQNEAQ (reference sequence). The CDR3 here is CASSLGRTEERYF. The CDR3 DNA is TGTGCCAGCAGCTTAGGTAGAACGGAAGAGCGGTACTTC. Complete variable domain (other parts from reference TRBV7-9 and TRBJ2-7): DTGVSQNPRHKITKRGQNVTFRCDPISEHNRLYWYRQTLGQGPEFLTYFQNEAQLEKSRLLSDRFSAERPKGSFSTLEIQRTEQGDSAMYLCASSLGRTEERYFGPGTRLTVT.

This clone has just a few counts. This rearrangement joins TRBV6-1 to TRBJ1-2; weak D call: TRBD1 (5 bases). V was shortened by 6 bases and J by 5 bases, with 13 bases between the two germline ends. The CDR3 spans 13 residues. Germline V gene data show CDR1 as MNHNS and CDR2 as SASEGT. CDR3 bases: TGTGCCAGCAGGCATGGGGAGGGGTATGGCTACACCTTC. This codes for CASRHGEGYGYTF.

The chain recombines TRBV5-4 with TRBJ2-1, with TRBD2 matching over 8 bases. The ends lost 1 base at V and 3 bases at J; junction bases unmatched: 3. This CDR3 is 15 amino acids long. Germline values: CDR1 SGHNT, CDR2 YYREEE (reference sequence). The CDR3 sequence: CASSLSAGGYNEQFF. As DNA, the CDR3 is TGTGCCAGCAGCTTGAGTGCGGGAGGCTACAATGAGCAGTTCTTC.

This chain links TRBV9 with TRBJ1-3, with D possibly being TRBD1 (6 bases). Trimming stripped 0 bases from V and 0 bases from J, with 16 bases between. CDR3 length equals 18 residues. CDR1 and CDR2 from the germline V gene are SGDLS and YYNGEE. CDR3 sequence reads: CASSVGLGGGGSGNTIYF. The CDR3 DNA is TGTGCCAGCAGCGTAGGTTTAGGGGGAGGGGGCTCTGGAAACACCATATATTTT.

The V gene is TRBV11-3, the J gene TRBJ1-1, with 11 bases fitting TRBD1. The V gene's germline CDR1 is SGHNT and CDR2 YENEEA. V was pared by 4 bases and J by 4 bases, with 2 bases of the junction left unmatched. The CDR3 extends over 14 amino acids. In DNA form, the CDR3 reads TGTGCCAGCAGCTCGGGGACAGGGGGCACTGAAGCTTTCTTT. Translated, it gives CASSSGTGGTEAFF.

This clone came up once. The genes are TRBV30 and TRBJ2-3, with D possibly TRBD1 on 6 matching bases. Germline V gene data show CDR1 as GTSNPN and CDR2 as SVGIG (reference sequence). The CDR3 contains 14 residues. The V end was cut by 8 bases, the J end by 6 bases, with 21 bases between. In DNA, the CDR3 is TGTGCCCAAAGGCGCAGGGGTAGTCTCGATACGCAGTATTTT. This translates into CAQRRRGSLDTQYF.

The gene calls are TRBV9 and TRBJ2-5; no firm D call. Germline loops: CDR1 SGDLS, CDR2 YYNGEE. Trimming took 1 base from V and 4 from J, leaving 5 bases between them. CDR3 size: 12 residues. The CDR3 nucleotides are TGTGCCAGCAGCGTAAACGGAGAGACCCAGTACTTC. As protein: CASSVNGETQYF.